These 6 T cell receptor beta chains were sequenced from one sample in a study of shared clonotypes between healthy human individuals. This table comes from immunoSEQ multiplex PCR, and its TCRdb copy is limited to in-frame clones, with some not included. The sample lists over a million clones, around 97% occurring once. Sequenced: naive CD4+ T cells sorted from blood. Indicated subset: CD45RA+ positively selected. These receptor sequences come from a man in his thirties or forties in good health.

The chain is built from TRBV28 and TRBJ2-1; 7 bases align to TRBD2. J was trimmed by 7 bases and V by 1 base; bases with no gene match: 16. The CDR3 runs to 18 residues. The germline V gene has CDR1 MDHEN and CDR2 SYDVKM. This chain's CDR3 is CASSLSSAGVGDYNEQFF. CDR3 coding DNA: TGTGCCAGCAGTTTATCGTCGGCGGGAGTTGGGGATTATAATGAGCAGTTCTTC.

The chain carries TRBV7-8 and TRBJ2-7, with 8 nucleotides matching TRBD2. The CDR3 extends over 12 amino acids. V lost 5 bases and J lost 4; bases outside the gene matches: 1. Germline V gene lookup returns CDR1 SGHVS and CDR2 FQNEAQ. In nucleotides, the CDR3 is TGTGCCAGCAGCCGGGAGGGGTACGAGCAGTACTTC. It yields the protein CASSREGYEQYF.

J is TRBJ2-1 and V is TRBV18; D gene ambiguous. V was pared by 2 bases and J by 5 bases, with 13 bases between. In germline, CDR1 is KGHSH, CDR2 LQKENI. The CDR3 length is 15 residues. CDR3 protein: CASSPKNPADNEQFF. As DNA, the CDR3 is TGTGCCAGCTCACCAAAAAATCCGGCAGACAATGAGCAGTTCTTC.

The DNA for the CDR3 is TGTGCCAGCAGCTTCGTAGCGGGCAATGAGCAGTTCTTC. Residues: CASSFVAGNEQFF. The rearrangement joins TRBV11-3 to TRBJ2-1, with 7 bases identical to TRBD2. This CDR3 region has 13 residues. Losses at the gene ends were 3 bases for V and 6 bases for J; bases not matched to a gene: 2. Looked up from germline, CDR1 is SGHNT and CDR2 is YENEEA.

The chain links TRBV29-1 to TRBJ2-3; D is possibly TRBD2 (6 bases). V lost 4 bases and J lost 2, with 16 bases in between. Germline V CDR1 and CDR2: SQVTM, ANQGSEA. CDR3 length equals 15 residues. CDR3 protein: CSVVGVGGNTDTQYF. CDR3 coding DNA: TGCAGCGTTGTAGGAGTCGGGGGAAACACAGATACGCAGTATTTT.

V is TRBV15 and J is TRBJ1-2; the D gene is possibly TRBD1 (5 bases). The CDR3 spans 15 residues. Trimming took off 0 bases at V and 4 bases at J, with 12 bases between the two ends. The V gene's germline CDR1 is LNHNV and CDR2 YYDKDF (reference sequence). CDR3 bases: TGTGCCACCAGCAGAGATATCGGGGGGGGCTATGGCTACACCTTC. Protein sequence: CATSRDIGGGYGYTF. Full variable domain (missing parts from reference TRBV15 and TRBJ1-2): DAMVIQNPRYQVTQFGKPVTLSCSQTLNHNVMYWYQQKSSQAPKLLFHYYDKDFNNEADTPDNFQSRRPNTSFCFLDIRSPGLGDTAMYLCATSRDIGGGYGYTFGSGTRLTVV.